This TCR beta chain appears in the sequencing data of a study of cytomegalovirus exposure and HLA in healthy donors. Notes on the study in general: Apparent HLA restriction characterized most CMV-associated TCR beta chains in a later analysis. Available immune exposure information was restricted to CMV serostatus only. Analysis performed later showed TCR beta chains linked to HLA being more clonally expanded than equally common others.

Notes on this clone: What it recognizes is unknown.

There are 14 residues in the CDR3. This PCR relied on a set of 60 Vbeta primers and 13 Jbeta primers. Sequencing used immunoSEQ multiplex PCR; TCRdb keeps in-frame clones, though not all of them. The repertoire holds hundreds of thousands of clones, with approximately 79% as singletons. Sequenced material: PBMCs. This chain uses TRBV21-1 with TRBJ2-3; TRBD1 reflects the table's D call only, with no check against the DNA. TRBV21-1 represents a pseudogene. The clonotype comes from a girl aged 2 to 10 in good health and CMV-seronegative. CDR3 DNA sequence: TGTGCCACCTTGGGACAGGGATTCACAGATACGCAGTATTTT. Amino acids: CATLGQGFTDTQYF.